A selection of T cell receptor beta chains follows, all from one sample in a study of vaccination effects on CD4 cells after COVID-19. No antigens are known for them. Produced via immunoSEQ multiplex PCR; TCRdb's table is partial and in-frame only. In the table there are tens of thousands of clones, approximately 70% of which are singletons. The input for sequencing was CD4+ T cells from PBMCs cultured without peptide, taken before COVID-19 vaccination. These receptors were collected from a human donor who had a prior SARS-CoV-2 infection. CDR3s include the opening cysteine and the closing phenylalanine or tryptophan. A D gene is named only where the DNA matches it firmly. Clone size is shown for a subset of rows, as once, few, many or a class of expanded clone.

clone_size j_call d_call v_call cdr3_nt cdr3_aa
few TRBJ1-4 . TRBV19 TGTGCCAGTAGACTCGGACGGGACAACGATGAAAAACTGTTTTTT CASRLGRDNDEKLFF
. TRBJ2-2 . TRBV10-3 TGTGCCATCAGTACAGGTCTCTTGAACACCGGGGAGCTGTTTTTT CAISTGLLNTGELFF
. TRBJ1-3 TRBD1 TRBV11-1 TGTGCCAGCAGCCGACAGGGAGCGACTGGAAACACCATATATTTT CASSRQGATGNTIYF
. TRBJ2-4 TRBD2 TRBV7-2 TGTGCCAGCAGCTTAGCGAGGACGGGGGGACAGTACTTC CASSLARTGGQYF
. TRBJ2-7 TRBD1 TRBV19 TGTGCCAGTAGTTCTACCTTCGGTCGGGACAGGTCCTACGAGCAGTACTTC CASSSTFGRDRSYEQYF
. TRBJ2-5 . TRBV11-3 TGTGCCAGCAGCTTAGTCCAGGAAGAGACCCAGTACTTC CASSLVQEETQYF
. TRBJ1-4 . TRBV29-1 TGCAGCGTTGAAGAAAACAGGAATGAAAAACTGTTTTTT CSVEENRNEKLFF
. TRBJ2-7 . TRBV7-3 TGTGCCAGCAGCCCCGGGACTGCTCCCTACGAGCAGTACTTC CASSPGTAPYEQYF
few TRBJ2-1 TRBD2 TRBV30 TGTGCCTGGAGTTTGCTAGCGGGGGGTCATGAGCAGTTCTTC CAWSLLAGGHEQFF
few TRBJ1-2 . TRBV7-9 TGTGCCAGCAGCTTACGTGAAGGACGGACCTTCTATGGCTACACCTTC CASSLREGRTFYGYTF
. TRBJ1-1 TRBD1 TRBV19 TGTGCCAGTAGTATATCGCAGGGGGAGGTCACCACTGAAGCTTTCTTT CASSISQGEVTTEAFF
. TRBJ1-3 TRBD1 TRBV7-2 TGTGCCAGCAGCCCCAGGGGGCCCTCTGGAAACACCATATATTTT CASSPRGPSGNTIYF
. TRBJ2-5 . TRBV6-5 TGTGCCAGCAGTCCGGGGGTTGGCGTGACGGAGACCCAGTACTTC CASSPGVGVTETQYF
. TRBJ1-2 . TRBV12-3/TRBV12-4 TGTGCCAGCAGAGGAGCTAACTATGGCTACACCTTC CASRGANYGYTF
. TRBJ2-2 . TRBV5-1 TGCGCCAGCAGATCATCGCCTTGGACAGCCGGGGAGCTGTTTTTT CASRSSPWTAGELFF
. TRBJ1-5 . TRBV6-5 TGTGCCAGCAGTTACGAGGGACCGGGCGGCCCTCTGCATTTT CASSYEGPGGPLHF
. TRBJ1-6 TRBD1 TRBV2 TGTGCCAGCAGACAGGGGCCGAATTCACCCCTCCACTTT CASRQGPNSPLHF
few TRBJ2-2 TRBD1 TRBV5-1 TGCGCCAGCACCGACAGGGGGGACACCGGGGAGCTGTTTTTT CASTDRGDTGELFF
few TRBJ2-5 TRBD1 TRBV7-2 TGTGCCAGCAGCCAAGGACAGGGTGAGACCCAGTACTTC CASSQGQGETQYF
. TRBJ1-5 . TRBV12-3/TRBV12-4 TGTGCCAGCAGCCCGAGGACAGTCCAGCCCCAGCATTTT CASSPRTVQPQHF
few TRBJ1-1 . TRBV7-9 TGTGCCAGCACCCACAGGCGGGATGAAGCTTTCTTT CASTHRRDEAFF
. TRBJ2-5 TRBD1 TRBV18 TGTGCCAGCTCACCACCGGGACAGGGATGGGAGACCCAGTACTTC CASSPPGQGWETQYF
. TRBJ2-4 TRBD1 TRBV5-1 TGCGCCAGCAGCATCGGGACAGCCCTAGCCAAAAACATTCAGTACTTC CASSIGTALAKNIQYF
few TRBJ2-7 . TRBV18 TGTGCCAGCTCACATATGTACAGGTTGGAAAAAGAGCAGTACTTC CASSHMYRLEKEQYF
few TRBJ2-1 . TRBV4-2 TGTGCCAGCAGCCAAGACCCCTCTCACCGGACGAATGAGCAGTTCTTC CASSQDPSHRTNEQFF
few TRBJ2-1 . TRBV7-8 TGTGCCAGCACCATCAGAGGGGGGCGGTCCTACAATGAGCAGTTCTTC CASTIRGGRSYNEQFF
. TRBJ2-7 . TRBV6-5 TGTGCCAGCAGTCCAATCGACAGAACCCACTACGAGCAGTACTTC CASSPIDRTHYEQYF
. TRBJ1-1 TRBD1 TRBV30 TGTGCCTGGAGTGACCCCCGACAGGGGGGAGGAACTGAAGCTTTCTTT CAWSDPRQGGGTEAFF
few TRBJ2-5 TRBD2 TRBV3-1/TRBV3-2 TGTGCCAGCAGCAGGGAGGGGACCCAGTACTTC CASSREGTQYF
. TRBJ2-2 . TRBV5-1 TGCGCCAGCAGCCCGAACACCGGGGAGCTGTTTTTT CASSPNTGELFF
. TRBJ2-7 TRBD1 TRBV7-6 TGTGCCAGCAGCTTAGCCAACAGACAGGGTTACGAGCAGTACTTC CASSLANRQGYEQYF
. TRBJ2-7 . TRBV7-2 TGTGCCAGCAGCTTCCGGTACGAGCAGTACTTC CASSFRYEQYF
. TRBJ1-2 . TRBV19 TGTGCCAGTAGCTTGGGACGGATACCTCTTGGCTACACCTTC CASSLGRIPLGYTF
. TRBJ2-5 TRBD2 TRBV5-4 TGTGCCAGCAGCTTAATAGCGGGGGCAGAGACCCAGTACTTC CASSLIAGAETQYF
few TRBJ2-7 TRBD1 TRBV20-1 TGCAGTGCTACCGACAGGGTAGAGCAGTACTTC CSATDRVEQYF
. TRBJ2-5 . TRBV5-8 TGTGCCAGCAGCTTGGGAGCGGCGGAGGAGACCCAGTACTTC CASSLGAAEETQYF
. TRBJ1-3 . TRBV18 TGTGCCAGCTCACCGGGGGCTGGGACTGGAAACACCATATATTTT CASSPGAGTGNTIYF
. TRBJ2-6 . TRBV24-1 TGTGCCACCAGTGACTACTCGGCGATCACTGGGGCCAACGTCCTGACTTTC CATSDYSAITGANVLTF
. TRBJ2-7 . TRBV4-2 TGTGCCAGCAGCCAGGTTCTATCGGCGGGCGAGCAGTACTTC CASSQVLSAGEQYF
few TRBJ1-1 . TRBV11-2 TGTGCCAGCAGCTTAGAGGACTGGACCGAAGCTTTCTTT CASSLEDWTEAFF
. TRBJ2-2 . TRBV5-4 TGTGCCAGCAGTACTAGCAAACGTTCCACCGGGGAGCTGTTTTTT CASSTSKRSTGELFF
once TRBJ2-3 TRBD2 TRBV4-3 TGCGCCAGCAGCCGCGGACTAGCCTCCACTTACACAGATACGCAGTATTTT CASSRGLASTYTDTQYF